This is a list of T cell receptor beta chains from one sample in a study of blood T cell repertoires in COVID-19. Only in-frame clones appear in the TCRdb table, and some are missing; sequencing was by immunoSEQ multiplex PCR. The data contain tens of thousands of clones, 75% to 90% of them singletons. The source material was peripheral blood. All receptors come from a middle-aged man with acute or convalescent COVID-19. Each CDR3 is given with its conserved first and last residue. D genes are given only for firm matches. Size values are once, few and many counts, or a class for expanded clones, and some rows have none.

size	D	V	J	DNA	CDR3
-	TRBD1	TRBV10-3	TRBJ1-1	TGTGCCATCAGTGACAGGACAGGGAACACTGAAGCTTTCTTT	CAISDRTGNTEAFF
-	-	TRBV5-1	TRBJ2-7	TGCGCCAGCAGCTTGGCTCCAGGTCCCTACGAGCAGTACTTC	CASSLAPGPYEQYF
-	-	TRBV12-3/TRBV12-4	TRBJ1-6	TGTGCCAGCAGTACGACTGCCTCACCCCTCCACTTT	CASSTTASPLHF
-	-	TRBV19	TRBJ1-5	TGTGCCAGTAACGGGGTTGGGCCCCAGCATTTT	CASNGVGPQHF
-	TRBD1	TRBV12-5	TRBJ2-5	TGTGCTAGTGGGGGACAGGGGGGAGGAGAGACCCAGTACTTC	CASGGQGGGETQYF
-	TRBD2	TRBV4-1	TRBJ2-3	TGCGCCAGCACTCCTCTCCACGGGGGGGCCGCAGATACGCAGTATTTT	CASTPLHGGAADTQYF
-	TRBD1	TRBV10-1	TRBJ2-5	TGCGCCAGCAGTGAGACCTCCCCCCACAACAGGGGGATAAAAGAGACCCAGTACTTC	CASSETSPHNRGIKETQYF
-	TRBD1	TRBV5-4	TRBJ1-3	TGTGCCAGCAGCCTACAGGGGGCGGGAAACACCATATATTTT	CASSLQGAGNTIYF
once	-	TRBV28	TRBJ1-4	TGTGCCAGCACCCTTTCTGGGAGGGACGGAAAACTGTTTTTT	CASTLSGRDGKLFF
-	-	TRBV5-6	TRBJ1-6	TGTGCCAGCAGCTCTAGACGGAGCGACTCCTATAATTCACCCCTCCACTTT	CASSSRRSDSYNSPLHF
-	TRBD1	TRBV7-3	TRBJ2-2	TGTGCCAGCAGCCGGGACAGGGGCAACACCGGGGAGCTGTTTTTT	CASSRDRGNTGELFF
once	TRBD1	TRBV19	TRBJ2-7	TGTGCCAGTAGCCCTGCGGGACAGGATTACGAGCAGTACTTC	CASSPAGQDYEQYF
-	-	TRBV19	TRBJ1-4	TGTGCCAGTAGTACGGAAGCAGACAGGAGCAAACTGTTTTTT	CASSTEADRSKLFF
-	-	TRBV7-6	TRBJ1-1	TGTGCCAGCAGCCCCGCCGGGAGTTACTACACTGAAGCTTTCTTT	CASSPAGSYYTEAFF
-	TRBD2	TRBV5-4	TRBJ2-2	TGTGCCAGCAGCTTGGAAGGGCAGGGAGGGGACACCGGGGAGCTGTTTTTT	CASSLEGQGGDTGELFF
once	-	TRBV4-2	TRBJ1-2	TGTGCCAGCAGCCCCCCGCAATCCGGGGTGGGAGGCTACACCTTC	CASSPPQSGVGGYTF
-	-	TRBV12-3/TRBV12-4	TRBJ1-1	TGTGCCAGCAGTTTCTTAACTGAAGCTTTCTTT	CASSFLTEAFF
once	TRBD2	TRBV7-3	TRBJ2-1	TGTGCCAGCAGCTTAATGGGCGGGACTAGCGATGAGCAGTTCTTC	CASSLMGGTSDEQFF
once	TRBD1	TRBV25-1	TRBJ1-4	TGTGCCAGCAGGCAACAGGGGGCCGAAAAACTGTTTTTT	CASRQQGAEKLFF
-	TRBD1	TRBV6-6	TRBJ2-3	TGTGCCAGCAGACAGACAGGGGACACAGATACGCAGTATTTT	CASRQTGDTDTQYF
-	-	TRBV5-1	TRBJ1-2	TGCGCCAGCAGCTTGGGGGCAGGAAACTATGGCTACACCTTC	CASSLGAGNYGYTF
-	-	TRBV28	TRBJ1-6	TGTGCCAGCAGTTTAGAGGATTCACCCCTCCACTTT	CASSLEDSPLHF
-	-	TRBV7-8	TRBJ2-7	TGTGCCAGCAGCTTCGGTGGAGGGAGAGGATCCTACGAGCAGTACTTC	CASSFGGGRGSYEQYF
-	-	TRBV5-6	TRBJ1-2	TGTGCCAGCAGCTTGTCAGGCAGCTACTCTAACTATGGCTACACCTTC	CASSLSGSYSNYGYTF
once	TRBD1	TRBV18	TRBJ1-5	TGTGCCAGCTCACCACTCGGTATCGGACAGGGGAATCAGCCCCAGCATTTT	CASSPLGIGQGNQPQHF
-	-	TRBV19	TRBJ2-7	TGTGCCAGTAGTATCCCAGAAGACTCCTACGAGCAGTACTTC	CASSIPEDSYEQYF
-	-	TRBV7-7	TRBJ2-1	TGTGCCAGCAGCGAAAGCGGGACACACAATGAGCAGTTCTTC	CASSESGTHNEQFF
-	-	TRBV7-9	TRBJ2-7	TGTGCCAGCAGCTTAAATTTCGGCGGGGTTCTCTACGAGCAGTACTTC	CASSLNFGGVLYEQYF
-	-	TRBV18	TRBJ1-4	TGTGCCAGCTCACCCGAAGGGGCTCCCCGCGAAAAACTGTTTTTT	CASSPEGAPREKLFF
few	-	TRBV19	TRBJ2-7	TGTGCCGGGGGCCGAGGGACCTACGAGCAGTACTTC	CAGGRGTYEQYF
few	-	TRBV10-3	TRBJ2-7	TGTGCCATCAGTGACGCCCTCGAGGGCGAGCAGTACTTC	CAISDALEGEQYF
-	-	TRBV24-1	TRBJ1-4	TGTGCCACCAGTGATGCAGGGCAGGGTGAAAAACTGTTTTTT	CATSDAGQGEKLFF